The 21 T cell receptor beta chains below come from one sample, sequenced in a study of blood T cell repertoires in COVID-19. Sequencing used immunoSEQ multiplex PCR; TCRdb keeps in-frame clones, though not all of them. The top ten hold 1.7% of the sample, which has about 280,000 clones, 85% to 90% seen once. Sequenced input: PBMCs or T cells enriched from blood (not recorded which). Receptor source: a woman under 30 with acute COVID-19.

The chain links TRBV12-3 or TRBV12-4 to TRBJ2-7; TRBD2 might be the D (5 bases). V shed 6 bases and J shed 3 bases, with 12 bases lying between them. There are 13 residues in the CDR3. The CDR3, as DNA: TGTGCCAGCAGAGGCACTACTAGCTACGAGCAGTACTTC. Translated, it gives CASRGTTSYEQYF.

The V call is TRBV20-1, the J call TRBJ1-3; D unresolved. This CDR3 has 11 residues. Germline V CDR1 and CDR2: DFQATT, SNEGSKA (reference sequence). Trimming took off 5 bases at V and 4 bases at J, with 6 bases between the two ends. The CDR3 DNA is TGCAGTGCTCCCAGGGGAAACACCATATATTTT. It is translated as CSAPRGNTIYF.

The chain joins TRBV10-3 to TRBJ2-3, with 7 bases aligning to TRBD2. CDR1 is ENHRY and CDR2 is SYGVKD in the germline V gene. Losses at the gene ends were 8 bases for V and 1 base for J; bases not matched to a gene: 9. The CDR3 contains 15 residues. This CDR3 is CAIARLAEGTDTQYF. The DNA for the CDR3 is TGTGCCATCGCCCGTCTAGCGGAGGGCACAGATACGCAGTATTTT.

V usage is TRBV5-1 and J usage is TRBJ2-7; 9 bases map to TRBD2. The ends lost 3 bases at V and 7 bases at J; junction bases unmatched: 11. The length of the CDR3 is 15 residues. Germline V gene sequence: CDR1 SGHRS, CDR2 YFSETQ. CDR3 in amino acids: CASSWSSGNVEEQYF. CDR3 DNA sequence: TGCGCCAGCAGCTGGTCTAGCGGGAACGTTGAAGAGCAGTACTTC.

The V and J genes are TRBV4-3 and TRBJ2-7; TRBD2 agrees at 7 bases. The CDR3 totals 14 residues. J lost 0 bases, V lost 4 bases, and 3 bases had no gene match. CDR1 and CDR2 from the germline V gene are LGHNA and YSLEER. CDR3 sequence: CASSPGTISYEQYF. CDR3 coding DNA: TGCGCCAGCAGCCCCGGGACTATCTCCTACGAGCAGTACTTC.

The gene calls are TRBV10-2 and TRBJ1-3; D is unclear. There are 15 residues in the CDR3. CDR1 WSHSY and CDR2 SAAADI come from the germline V gene. V shed 5 bases and J shed 0 bases, with 11 bases lying between them. CDR3 loop: CASSLSSTSGNTIYF. The CDR3 coding sequence is TGCGCCAGCAGTTTGTCCAGTACCTCTGGAAACACCATATATTTT.

The chain uses TRBV9 and TRBJ2-2; TRBD2 matches at 7 bases. Trimming removed 3 bases from V and 6 bases from J; junction bases left unmatched: 14. The CDR3 totals 17 residues. Germline-derived CDR1 and CDR2 are SGDLS and YYNGEE. The CDR3 is CASSALGGDRTPGELFF. CDR3 sequence (DNA): TGTGCCAGCAGCGCCCTGGGGGGGGACCGAACCCCCGGGGAGCTGTTTTTT. Drawing the rest from reference TRBV9 and TRBJ2-2, the complete variable domain is DSGVTQTPKHLITATGQRVTLRCSPRSGDLSVYWYQQSLDQGLQFLIQYYNGEERAKGNILERFSAQQFPDLHSELNLSSLELGDSALYFCASSALGGDRTPGELFFGEGSRLTVL.

The chain is built from TRBV30 and TRBJ1-1, with TRBD1 as a possible D gene (6 bases). In germline, CDR1 is GTSNPN, CDR2 SVGIG (reference sequence). Trimming shortened V by 4 bases and J by 5 bases, and 14 bases separated the two germline ends. The CDR3 is 13 amino acids. CDR3 sequence (DNA): TGTGCCTGGACCGTCACCGGACAGACTGAAGCTTTCTTT. It translates to CAWTVTGQTEAFF.

This chain uses TRBV5-1 with TRBJ2-3; D possibly corresponds to TRBD1 (5 bases). V lost 4 bases, J lost 6 bases, and 18 bases lay in between. The CDR3 consists of 15 residues. The germline CDR1 and CDR2 sequences are SGHRS and YFSETQ. This CDR3 reads CASSEQAFRTDTQYF. In DNA, the CDR3 is TGCGCCAGCAGCGAACAGGCATTCAGGACGGATACGCAGTATTTT.

CDR3 in DNA: TGCGCCAGCAGCTTGGGGGGGCGCGGGTTCGAGGAGCAGTACTTC. This sequence encodes CASSLGGRGFEEQYF. The rearrangement uses TRBV5-1 and TRBJ2-7; perhaps TRBD1 as D (6 bases). Germline CDR1 reads SGHRS; CDR2 reads YFSETQ. This CDR3 spans 15 amino acids. The V and J ends lost 0 bases and 7 bases respectively, with 17 bases between them.

This clone was observed once. The chain links TRBV15 to TRBJ2-6; D gene ambiguous. The V gene's germline CDR1 is LNHNV and CDR2 YYDKDF (reference sequence). Trimming pared 1 base from V and 0 bases from J, leaving 7 bases between. CDR3 length: 16 amino acids. CDR3 region: CATSRGAPSGANVLTF. The CDR3 DNA reads TGTGCCACCAGCAGAGGGGCCCCCTCTGGGGCCAACGTCCTGACTTTC.

This clone was counted a single time. The same CDR3 is also encoded by other DNA sequences in this sample. The V and J genes are TRBV18 and TRBJ1-1; tentative D call: TRBD1 (5 bases). V gave up 3 bases and J gave up 1 base, with 9 bases separating them. Germline V lookup: CDR1 KGHSH, CDR2 LQKENI. The CDR3 runs to 14 residues. Written as DNA, the CDR3 is TGTGCCAGCTCACCTCTCGGACAGAACACTGAAGCTTTCTTT. It encodes CASSPLGQNTEAFF.

This clone has only a few counts. The gene calls are TRBV18 and TRBJ1-3; D unresolved. V lost 4 bases, J lost 2 bases, and 6 bases lay in between. This CDR3 is 13 amino acids long. CDR1 is KGHSH and CDR2 is LQKENI in the germline V gene. The CDR3 loop reads CASSRRPGNTIYF. CDR3 sequence (DNA): TGTGCCAGCTCACGGAGGCCTGGAAACACCATATATTTT.

The V call is TRBV4-3, the J call TRBJ2-2; a possible D gene is TRBD2 (6 bases). This CDR3 has 15 residues. Trimming took 4 bases from V and 3 from J, leaving 12 bases between them. The germline CDR1 and CDR2 sequences are LGHNA and YSLEER. The CDR3 is CASSRGRLDTGELFF. In DNA form, the CDR3 reads TGCGCCAGCAGCCGGGGCCGACTAGACACCGGGGAGCTGTTTTTT.

The V gene is TRBV7-8, the J gene TRBJ2-7, with 9 positions matching TRBD2. Germline loops: CDR1 SGHVS, CDR2 FQNEAQ. The CDR3 totals 18 residues. The V gene end was trimmed by 10 bases and the J gene end by 4 bases; junction bases not matched to a gene: 23. The CDR3 loop reads CATSRRTSPSGTVYEQYF. The CDR3 DNA is TGTGCCACCTCCCGGCGGACAAGCCCTAGCGGGACCGTGTACGAGCAGTACTTC.

V usage is TRBV5-1 and J usage is TRBJ2-3, with 7 bases aligning to TRBD1. With V trimmed by 5 bases and J by 0 bases, 6 bases remained unmatched. Germline V gene sequence: CDR1 SGHRS, CDR2 YFSETQ. CDR3 length equals 15 residues. Here the CDR3 reads CASRRQGGSTDTQYF. CDR3 DNA sequence: TGCGCCAGCAGACGACAGGGTGGAAGCACAGATACGCAGTATTTT.

The chain links TRBV27 to TRBJ2-6; TRBD2 aligns across 14 bases. Germline CDR1 and CDR2: MNHEY and SMNVEV (reference sequence). Trimming removed 5 bases from V and 1 base from J; junction bases left unmatched: 7. This CDR3 region has 19 residues. DNA of the CDR3: TGTGCCAGCAGTCTCCGACTAGCGGGAGGGCCATCTGGGGCCAACGTCCTGACTTTC. It translates to CASSLRLAGGPSGANVLTF. The variable domain in full, with the rest retrieved from reference TRBV27 and TRBJ2-6, is EAQVTQNPRYLITVTGKKLTVTCSQNMNHEYMSWYRQDPGLGLRQIYYSMNVEVTDKGDVPEGYKVSRKEKRNFPLILESPSPNQTSLYFCASSLRLAGGPSGANVLTFGAGSRLTVL.

This clone is a singleton in its sample. The chain uses TRBV5-6 and TRBJ2-1; D might be TRBD1 (6 bases). Looked up from germline, CDR1 is SGHDT and CDR2 is YYEEEE. V was pared by 3 bases and J by 10 bases, with 11 bases between. This CDR3 is 12 amino acids long. The CDR3 DNA reads TGTGCCAGCAGCTCAACAGGGTACGAGCAGTTCTTC. It codes for CASSSTGYEQFF.

This clone occurred once. The chain joins TRBV15 to TRBJ1-5; 7 bases line up with TRBD1. The junction had 10 bases not matched to a gene; V was cut back by 0 bases and J by 5 bases. The CDR3 covers 17 residues. Germline V gene data show CDR1 as LNHNV and CDR2 as YYDKDF (reference sequence). The CDR3 reads CATSRDSTGQGHQPQHF. In DNA form, the CDR3 reads TGTGCCACCAGCAGAGATTCGACAGGGCAGGGTCATCAGCCCCAGCATTTT.

The rearrangement links TRBV10-1 to TRBJ2-3; 7 bases are shared with TRBD2. V shed 7 bases and J 3 bases; nucleotides not matched to a gene: 7. The CDR3 contains 14 residues. In germline, CDR1 is WNHNN, CDR2 SYGVQD (reference sequence). The CDR3 DNA reads TGCGCCAGCAAAGCGGGGCTCATAACAGATACGCAGTATTTT. Amino acids: CASKAGLITDTQYF.

This clone turned up a few times. At one end, the junction sequence differs from germline, possibly due to a read error. The genes are TRBV7-3 and TRBJ2-1; TRBD2 aligns across 7 bases. The CDR3 spans 12 residues. CDR1 is SGHTA and CDR2 is FQGTGA in the germline V gene. The CDR3 DNA reads as TGTGCCAGCAGATACGCTAGCGGCCCTCTGATCTTC. It specifies CASRYASGPLIF.